The 5 T cell receptor beta chains reported below all come from one sample, sequenced in a study of blood T cell repertoires in COVID-19. Profiled with immunoSEQ multiplex PCR; TCRdb holds only in-frame clones, not every one. The data contain roughly 150,000 clones, 75% to 90% of them singletons. The source material was peripheral blood. These receptor sequences come from a woman aged 60-70 years with active COVID-19.

J is TRBJ1-6 and V is TRBV3-1 (or the pseudogene TRBV3-2); no definite D call. Germline V CDR1 and CDR2: LGHDT, YNNKEL (reference sequence). V lost 8 bases, J lost 6 bases, and 14 bases lay in between. CDR3 length equals 14 residues. CDR3 sequence reads: CASGVGEINSPLHF. The CDR3 DNA is TGTGCCAGCGGAGTGGGTGAGATTAATTCACCCCTCCACTTT.

The chain carries TRBV28 and TRBJ2-1; 7 bases agree with TRBD2. V was clipped by 4 bases and J by 4 bases; unmatched bases: 1. Germline V gene lookup returns CDR1 MDHEN and CDR2 SYDVKM. The CDR3 totals 13 residues. In DNA, the CDR3 is TGTGCCAGCAGTTCAGCGGGGTACAATGAGCAGTTCTTC. Residues: CASSSAGYNEQFF.

The chain has TRBV11-1 and TRBJ2-7; TRBD2 matches at 12 bases. The germline CDR1 and CDR2 sequences are SGHAT and FQDESV (reference sequence). Trimming cost V 2 bases and J 5 bases; bases outside gene matches: 1. The CDR3 totals 14 residues. CDR3: CASSLRLAGDEQYF. CDR3 DNA sequence: TGTGCCAGCAGCTTACGACTAGCGGGAGACGAGCAGTACTTC. Together with reference TRBV11-1 and TRBJ2-7, the CDR3 gives the full variable domain: EAEVAQSPRYKITEKSQAVAFWCDPISGHATLYWYRQILGQGPELLVQFQDESVVDDSQLPKDRFSAERLKGVDSTLKIQPAELGDSAMYLCASSLRLAGDEQYFGPGTRLTVT.

This chain joins TRBV28 and TRBJ2-1; D is perhaps TRBD2 (6 bases). Trimming left V 5 bases short and J 12 bases short, with 17 bases between. The CDR3 runs to 13 residues. The germline V gene encodes CDR1 MDHEN and CDR2 SYDVKM. The CDR3 bases are TGTGCCAGCAGTCTACCGGGGGTTTTTAGGCAGTTCTTC. Residues: CASSLPGVFRQFF.

The chain carries TRBV5-5 and TRBJ2-5; tentatively, D is TRBD1 (6 bases). Germline V gene data show CDR1 as SGHKS and CDR2 as YYEKEE (reference sequence). This CDR3 is built from 14 residues. Trimming shortened V by 0 bases and J by 2 bases, and 8 bases separated the two germline ends. CDR3 nucleotides: TGTGCCAGCAGCTTGGCCGGACAGCAAGAGACCCAGTACTTC. This gives the protein CASSLAGQQETQYF.